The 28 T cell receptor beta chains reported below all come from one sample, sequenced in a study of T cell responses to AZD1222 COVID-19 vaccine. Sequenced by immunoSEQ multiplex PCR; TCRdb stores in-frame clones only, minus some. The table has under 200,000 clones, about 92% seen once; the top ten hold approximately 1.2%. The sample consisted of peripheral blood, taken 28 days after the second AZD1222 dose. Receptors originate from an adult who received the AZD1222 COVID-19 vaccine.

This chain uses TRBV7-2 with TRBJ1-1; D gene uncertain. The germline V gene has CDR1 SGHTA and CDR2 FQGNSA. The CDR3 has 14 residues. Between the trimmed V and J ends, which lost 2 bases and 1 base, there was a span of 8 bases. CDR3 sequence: CASSLIGSNTEAFF. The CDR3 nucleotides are TGTGCCAGCAGCTTAATCGGGTCGAACACTGAAGCTTTCTTT.

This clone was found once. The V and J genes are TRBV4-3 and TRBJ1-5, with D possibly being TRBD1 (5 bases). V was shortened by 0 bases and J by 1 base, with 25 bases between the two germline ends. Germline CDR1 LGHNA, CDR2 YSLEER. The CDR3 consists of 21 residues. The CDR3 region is CASSQEFRAWTTEGSNQPQHF. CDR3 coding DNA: TGCGCCAGCAGCCAAGAATTTAGGGCCTGGACAACGGAGGGGAGCAATCAGCCCCAGCATTTT.

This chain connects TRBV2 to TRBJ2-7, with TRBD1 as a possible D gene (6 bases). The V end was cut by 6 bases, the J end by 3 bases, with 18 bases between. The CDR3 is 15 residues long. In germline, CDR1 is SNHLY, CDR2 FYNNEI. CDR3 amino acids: CASSLDRPPYYEQYF. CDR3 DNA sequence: TGTGCCAGCAGCCTCGACAGGCCCCCCTACTACGAGCAGTACTTC.

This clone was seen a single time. CDR3 sequence (DNA): TGTGCCACCCAGGGGGGCGACTATAATGAAAAACTGTTTTTT. This gives the protein CATQGGDYNEKLFF. The rearrangement joins TRBV10-3 to TRBJ1-4; 7 nucleotides line up with TRBD1. The CDR3 is 14 residues long. V lost 10 bases and J lost 4; bases outside the gene matches: 9. Germline V gene lookup returns CDR1 ENHRY and CDR2 SYGVKD.

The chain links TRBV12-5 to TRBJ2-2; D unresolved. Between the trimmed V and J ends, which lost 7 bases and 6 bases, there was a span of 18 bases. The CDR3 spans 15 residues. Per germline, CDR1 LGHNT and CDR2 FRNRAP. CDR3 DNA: TGTGCTAGTGCATTAAGGGATGTCCTTCCCGGGGAGCTGTTTTTT. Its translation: CASALRDVLPGELFF.

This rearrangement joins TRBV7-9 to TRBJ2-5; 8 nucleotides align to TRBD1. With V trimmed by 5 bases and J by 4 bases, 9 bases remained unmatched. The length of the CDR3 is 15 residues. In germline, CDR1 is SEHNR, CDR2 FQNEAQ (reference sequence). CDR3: CASSPTGGPRETQYF. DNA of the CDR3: TGTGCCAGCAGCCCAACAGGGGGACCCCGAGAGACCCAGTACTTC.

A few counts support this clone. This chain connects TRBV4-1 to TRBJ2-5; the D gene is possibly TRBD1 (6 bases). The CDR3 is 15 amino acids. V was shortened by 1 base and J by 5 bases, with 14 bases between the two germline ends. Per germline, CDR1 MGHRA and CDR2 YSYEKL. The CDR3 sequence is CASSQAGQSRETQYF. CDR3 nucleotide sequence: TGCGCCAGCAGCCAAGCAGGACAGAGTAGGGAGACCCAGTACTTC.

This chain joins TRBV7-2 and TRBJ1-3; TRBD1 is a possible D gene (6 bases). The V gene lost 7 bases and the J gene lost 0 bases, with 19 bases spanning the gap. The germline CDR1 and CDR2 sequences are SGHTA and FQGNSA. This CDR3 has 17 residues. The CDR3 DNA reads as TGTGCCAGCACCGCCGGGCCCCTGACAGGCTCTGGAAACACCATATATTTT. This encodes CASTAGPLTGSGNTIYF. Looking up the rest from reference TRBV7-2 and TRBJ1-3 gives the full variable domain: GAGVSQSPSNKVTEKGKDVELRCDPISGHTALYWYRQSLGQGLEFLIYFQGNSAPDKSGLPSDRFSAERTGGSVSTLTIQRTQQEDSAVYLCASTAGPLTGSGNTIYFGEGSWLTVV.

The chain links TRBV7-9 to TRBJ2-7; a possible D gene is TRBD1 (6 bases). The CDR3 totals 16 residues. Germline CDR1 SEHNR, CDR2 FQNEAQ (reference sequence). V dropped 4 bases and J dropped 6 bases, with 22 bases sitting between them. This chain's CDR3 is CASSSRTDSSLGEQYF. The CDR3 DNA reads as TGTGCCAGCAGCTCCCGGACAGACTCTTCGTTGGGCGAGCAGTACTTC.

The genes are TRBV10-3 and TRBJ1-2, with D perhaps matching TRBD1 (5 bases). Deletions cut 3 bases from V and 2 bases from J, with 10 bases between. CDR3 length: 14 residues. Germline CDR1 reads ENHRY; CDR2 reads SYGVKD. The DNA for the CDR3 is TGTGCCATCAGTGATTTAAGGGGAAACTATGGCTACACCTTC. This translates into CAISDLRGNYGYTF.

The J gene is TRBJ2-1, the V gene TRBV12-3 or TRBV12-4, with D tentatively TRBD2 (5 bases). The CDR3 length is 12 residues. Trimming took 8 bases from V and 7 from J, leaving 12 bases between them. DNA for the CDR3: TGTGCCAGCGGAACTAGACGGAATGAGCAGTTCTTC. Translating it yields CASGTRRNEQFF.

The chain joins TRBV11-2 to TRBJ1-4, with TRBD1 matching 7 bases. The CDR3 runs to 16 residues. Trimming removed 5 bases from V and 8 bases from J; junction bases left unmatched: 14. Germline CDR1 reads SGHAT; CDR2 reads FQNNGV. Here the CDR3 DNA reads TGTGCCAGCAGCCCCCGGTGGGGGACAGCTTTCGAAAAACTGTTTTTT. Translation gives CASSPRWGTAFEKLFF.

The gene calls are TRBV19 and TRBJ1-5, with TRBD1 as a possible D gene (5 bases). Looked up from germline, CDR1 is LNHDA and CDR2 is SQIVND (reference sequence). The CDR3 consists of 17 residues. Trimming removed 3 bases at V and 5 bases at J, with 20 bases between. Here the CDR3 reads CASSMTFVVRGDQPQHF. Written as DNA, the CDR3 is TGTGCCAGTAGTATGACTTTCGTGGTCCGGGGGGATCAGCCCCAGCATTTT.

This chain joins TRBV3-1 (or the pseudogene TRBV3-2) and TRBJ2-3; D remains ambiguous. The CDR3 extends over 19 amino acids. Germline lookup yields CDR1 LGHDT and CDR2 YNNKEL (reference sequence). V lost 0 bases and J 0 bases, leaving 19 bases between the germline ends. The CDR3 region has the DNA TGTGCCAGCAGCCAAGAGGGTGGGCGGCCGGTTACTAGCACAGATACGCAGTATTTT. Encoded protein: CASSQEGGRPVTSTDTQYF.

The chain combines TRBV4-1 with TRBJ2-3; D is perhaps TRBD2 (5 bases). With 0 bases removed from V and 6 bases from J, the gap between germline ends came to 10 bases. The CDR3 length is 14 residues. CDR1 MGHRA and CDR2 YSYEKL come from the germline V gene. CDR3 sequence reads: CASSQERGGDTQYF. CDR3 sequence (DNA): TGCGCCAGCAGCCAAGAACGGGGTGGGGATACGCAGTATTTT.

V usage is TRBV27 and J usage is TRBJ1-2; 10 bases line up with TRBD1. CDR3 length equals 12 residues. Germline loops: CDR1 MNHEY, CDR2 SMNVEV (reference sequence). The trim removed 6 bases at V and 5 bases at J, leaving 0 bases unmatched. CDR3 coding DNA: TGTGCCAGCAGGGACAGGGGGTATGGCTACACCTTC. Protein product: CASRDRGYGYTF.

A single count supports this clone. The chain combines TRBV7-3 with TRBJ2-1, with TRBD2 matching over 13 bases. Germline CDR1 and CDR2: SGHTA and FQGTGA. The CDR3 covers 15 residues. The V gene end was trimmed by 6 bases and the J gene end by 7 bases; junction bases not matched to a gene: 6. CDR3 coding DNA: TGTGCCAGCAGTCCCGGGACTAGCGGGAAAAATGAGCAGTTCTTC. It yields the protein CASSPGTSGKNEQFF.

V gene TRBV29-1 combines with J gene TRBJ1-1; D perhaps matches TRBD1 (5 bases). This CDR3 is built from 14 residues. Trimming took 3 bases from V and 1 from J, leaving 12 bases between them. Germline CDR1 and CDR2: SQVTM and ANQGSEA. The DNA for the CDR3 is TGCAGCGTTGAGGCCCCCGGGGCGAACACTGAAGCTTTCTTT. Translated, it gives CSVEAPGANTEAFF. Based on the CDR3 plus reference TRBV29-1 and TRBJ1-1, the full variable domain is SAVISQKPSRDICQRGTSLTIQCQVDSQVTMMFWYRQQPGQSLTLIATANQGSEATYESGFVIDKFPISRPNLTFSTLTVSNMSPEDSSIYLCSVEAPGANTEAFFGQGTRLTVV.

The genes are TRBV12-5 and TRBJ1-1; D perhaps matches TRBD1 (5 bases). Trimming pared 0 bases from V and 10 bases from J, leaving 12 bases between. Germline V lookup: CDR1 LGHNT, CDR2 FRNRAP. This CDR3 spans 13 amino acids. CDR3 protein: CASGLVPRVGAFF. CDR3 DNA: TGTGCTAGTGGTTTGGTACCCAGGGTTGGAGCTTTCTTT.

The chain's CDR3 is CASSLAGEGQSSYNSPLHF. CDR3 DNA: TGTGCCAGCAGCTTAGCTGGGGAGGGACAGAGCTCCTATAATTCACCCCTCCACTTT. This chain links TRBV7-2 with TRBJ1-6, with 7 bases aligning to TRBD1. Losses at the gene ends were 0 bases for V and 0 bases for J; bases not matched to a gene: 8. Germline V gives CDR1 SGHTA, CDR2 FQGNSA. This CDR3 region has 19 residues.

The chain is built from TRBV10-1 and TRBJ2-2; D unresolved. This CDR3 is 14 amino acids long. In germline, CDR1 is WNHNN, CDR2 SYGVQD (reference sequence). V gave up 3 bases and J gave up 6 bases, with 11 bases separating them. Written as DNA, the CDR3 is TGCGCCAGCAGTGAATGGGCAGTCTCCGGGGAGCTGTTTTTT. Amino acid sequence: CASSEWAVSGELFF.

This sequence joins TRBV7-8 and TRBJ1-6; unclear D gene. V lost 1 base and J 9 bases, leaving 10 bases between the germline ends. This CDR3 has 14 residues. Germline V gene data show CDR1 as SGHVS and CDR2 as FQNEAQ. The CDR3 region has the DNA TGTGCCAGCAGCTTAGATGCCAATCTTTCACCCCTCCACTTT. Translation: CASSLDANLSPLHF.

The CDR3 is CASSLVQGRTDTQYF. CDR3 sequence (DNA): TGTGCCAGCAGCTTAGTTCAGGGCCGAACAGATACGCAGTATTTT. The rearrangement uses TRBV7-9 and TRBJ2-3; tentatively, D is TRBD1 (5 bases). There are 15 residues in the CDR3. Trimming took off 1 base at V and 3 bases at J, with 11 bases between the two ends. Per germline, CDR1 SEHNR and CDR2 FQNEAQ (reference sequence).

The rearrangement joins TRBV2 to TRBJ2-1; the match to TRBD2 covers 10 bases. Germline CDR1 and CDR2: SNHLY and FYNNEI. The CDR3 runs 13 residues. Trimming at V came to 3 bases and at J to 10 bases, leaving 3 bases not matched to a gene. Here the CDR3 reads CASSELAGVEQFF. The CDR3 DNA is TGTGCCAGCAGTGAGCTAGCGGGAGTCGAGCAGTTCTTC. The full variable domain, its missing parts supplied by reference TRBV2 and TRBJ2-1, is EPEVTQTPSHQVTQMGQEVILRCVPISNHLYFYWYRQILGQKVEFLVSFYNNEISEKSEIFDDQFSVERPDGSNFTLKIRSTKLEDSAMYFCASSELAGVEQFFGPGTRLTVL.

The CDR3 region has the DNA TGTGCCAGCAGCTTAGGGCCGGGACACCAATACGAGCAGTACTTC. It is translated as CASSLGPGHQYEQYF. The chain uses TRBV7-2 and TRBJ2-7; possible D gene TRBD1, 6 bases. V dropped 1 base and J dropped 4 bases, with 14 bases sitting between them. This CDR3 region has 15 residues. Per the germline V gene, CDR1 is SGHTA and CDR2 is FQGNSA.

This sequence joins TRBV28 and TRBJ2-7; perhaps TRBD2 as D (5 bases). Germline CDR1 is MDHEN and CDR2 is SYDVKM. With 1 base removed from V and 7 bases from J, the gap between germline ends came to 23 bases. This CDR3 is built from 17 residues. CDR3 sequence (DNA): TGTGCCAGCAGTTTATCTTCTGTGAAGGACTTGGTGGGGGAGCAGTACTTC. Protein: CASSLSSVKDLVGEQYF.

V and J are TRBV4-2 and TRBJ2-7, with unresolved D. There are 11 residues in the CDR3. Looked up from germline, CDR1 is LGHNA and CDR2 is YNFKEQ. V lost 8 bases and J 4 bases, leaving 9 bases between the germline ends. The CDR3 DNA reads TGTGCCAGCGGACGTGGGTACGAGCAGTACTTC. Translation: CASGRGYEQYF.

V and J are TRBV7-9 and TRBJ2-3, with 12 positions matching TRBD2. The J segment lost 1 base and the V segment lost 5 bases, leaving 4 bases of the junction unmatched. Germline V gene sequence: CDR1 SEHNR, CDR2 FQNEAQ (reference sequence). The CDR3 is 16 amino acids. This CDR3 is CASSRRTSGGTDTQYF. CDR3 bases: TGTGCCAGCAGCCGCCGGACTAGCGGGGGCACAGATACGCAGTATTTT.